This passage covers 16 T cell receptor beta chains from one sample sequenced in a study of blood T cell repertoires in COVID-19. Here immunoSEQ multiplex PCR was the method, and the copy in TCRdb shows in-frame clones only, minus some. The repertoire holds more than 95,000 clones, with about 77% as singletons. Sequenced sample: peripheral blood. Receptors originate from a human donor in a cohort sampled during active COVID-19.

For the CDR3, the DNA is TGCGCCAGCAGCTTGTGGGACAGGGGGCTCGAGCAGTACTTC. Encoded protein: CASSLWDRGLEQYF. The chain combines TRBV5-1 with TRBJ2-7, with 12 bases that match TRBD1. V lost 1 base and J lost 6; bases outside the gene matches: 2. Germline CDR1 reads SGHRS; CDR2 reads YFSETQ. The CDR3 is 14 residues long.

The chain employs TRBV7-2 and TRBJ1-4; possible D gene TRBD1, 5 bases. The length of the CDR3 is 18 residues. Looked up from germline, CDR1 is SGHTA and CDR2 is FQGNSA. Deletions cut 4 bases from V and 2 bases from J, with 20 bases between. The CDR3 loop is CASSSPSDWAGTNEKLFF. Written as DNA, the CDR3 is TGTGCCAGCAGCTCCCCCAGTGATTGGGCAGGGACTAATGAAAAACTGTTTTTT.

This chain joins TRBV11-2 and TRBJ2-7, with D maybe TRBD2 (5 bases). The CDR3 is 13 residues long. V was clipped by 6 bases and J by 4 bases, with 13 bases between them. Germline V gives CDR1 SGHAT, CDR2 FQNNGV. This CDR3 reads CASSFGDQYEQYF. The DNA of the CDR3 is TGTGCCAGCAGTTTCGGGGATCAATACGAGCAGTACTTC.

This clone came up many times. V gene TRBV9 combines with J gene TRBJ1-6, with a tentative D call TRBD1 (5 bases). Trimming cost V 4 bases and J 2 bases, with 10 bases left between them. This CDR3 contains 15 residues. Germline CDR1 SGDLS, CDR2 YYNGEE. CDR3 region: CASSPKGTYNSPLHF. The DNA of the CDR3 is TGTGCCAGCAGCCCGAAGGGGACCTATAATTCACCCCTCCACTTT.

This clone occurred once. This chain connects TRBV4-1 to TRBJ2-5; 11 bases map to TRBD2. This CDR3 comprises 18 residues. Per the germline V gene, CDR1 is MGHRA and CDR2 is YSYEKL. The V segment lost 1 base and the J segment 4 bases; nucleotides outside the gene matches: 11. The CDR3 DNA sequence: TGCGCCAGCAGCCAAGGCCGTGGGGTAGCGGGAGGGGGAGAGACCCAGTACTTC. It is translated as CASSQGRGVAGGGETQYF.

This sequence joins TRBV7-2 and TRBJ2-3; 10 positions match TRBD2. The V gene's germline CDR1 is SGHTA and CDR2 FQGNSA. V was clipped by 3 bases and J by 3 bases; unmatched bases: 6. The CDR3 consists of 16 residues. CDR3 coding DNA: TGTGCCAGCAGCTTGATAGCGGGAGGTTGGACAGATACGCAGTATTTT. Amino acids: CASSLIAGGWTDTQYF.

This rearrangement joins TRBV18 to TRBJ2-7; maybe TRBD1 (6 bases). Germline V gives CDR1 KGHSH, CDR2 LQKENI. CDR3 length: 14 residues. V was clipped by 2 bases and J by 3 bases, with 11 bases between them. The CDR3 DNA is TGTGCCAGCTCACCATACAGGGCCGTCTACGAGCAGTACTTC. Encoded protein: CASSPYRAVYEQYF.

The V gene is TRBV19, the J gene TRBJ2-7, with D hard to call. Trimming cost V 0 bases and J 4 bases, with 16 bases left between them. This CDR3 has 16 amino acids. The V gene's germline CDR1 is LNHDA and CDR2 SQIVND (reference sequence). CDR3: CASSIDGLGRQYEQYF. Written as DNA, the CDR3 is TGTGCCAGTAGTATAGATGGTCTCGGCAGACAATACGAGCAGTACTTC.

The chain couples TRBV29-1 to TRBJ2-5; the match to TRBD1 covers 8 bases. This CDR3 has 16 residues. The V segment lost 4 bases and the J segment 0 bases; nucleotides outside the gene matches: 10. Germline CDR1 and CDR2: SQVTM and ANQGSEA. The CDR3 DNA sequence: TGCAGCGTTGGGCGTCGCGGGACAGGATACCAAGAGACCCAGTACTTC. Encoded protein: CSVGRRGTGYQETQYF.

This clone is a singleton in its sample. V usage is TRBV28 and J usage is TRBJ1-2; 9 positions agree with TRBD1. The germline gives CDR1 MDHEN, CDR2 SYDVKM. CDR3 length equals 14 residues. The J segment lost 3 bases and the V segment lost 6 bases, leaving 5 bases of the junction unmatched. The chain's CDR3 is CASRRQGVDYGYTF. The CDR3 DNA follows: TGTGCCAGCAGGAGACAGGGGGTGGACTATGGCTACACCTTC.

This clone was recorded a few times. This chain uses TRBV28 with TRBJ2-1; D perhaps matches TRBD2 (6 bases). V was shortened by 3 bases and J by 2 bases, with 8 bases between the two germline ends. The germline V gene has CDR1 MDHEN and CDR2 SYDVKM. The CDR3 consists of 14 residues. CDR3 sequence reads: CASSLGGPYNEQFF. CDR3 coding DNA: TGTGCCAGCAGTTTGGGGGGACCCTACAATGAGCAGTTCTTC.

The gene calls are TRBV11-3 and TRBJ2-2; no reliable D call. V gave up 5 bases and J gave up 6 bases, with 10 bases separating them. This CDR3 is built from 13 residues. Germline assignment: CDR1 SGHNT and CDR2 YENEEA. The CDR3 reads CASSKFGAGELFF. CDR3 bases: TGTGCCAGCAGCAAATTCGGAGCCGGGGAGCTGTTTTTT.

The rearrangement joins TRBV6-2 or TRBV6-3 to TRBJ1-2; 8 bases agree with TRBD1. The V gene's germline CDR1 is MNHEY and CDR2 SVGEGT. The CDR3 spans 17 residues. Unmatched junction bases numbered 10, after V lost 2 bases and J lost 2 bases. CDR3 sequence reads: CASSYEAGGPRNYGYTF. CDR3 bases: TGTGCCAGCAGTTACGAGGCAGGGGGCCCAAGAAACTATGGCTACACCTTC.

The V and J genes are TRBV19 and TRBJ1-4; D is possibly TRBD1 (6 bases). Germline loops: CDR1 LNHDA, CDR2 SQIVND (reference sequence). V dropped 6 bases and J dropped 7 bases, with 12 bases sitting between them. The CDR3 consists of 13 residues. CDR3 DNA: TGTGCCAGTAGCCAAAACAGGGCTGAAAAACTGTTTTTT. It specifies CASSQNRAEKLFF. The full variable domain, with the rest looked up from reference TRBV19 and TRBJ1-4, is DGGITQSPKYLFRKEGQNVTLSCEQNLNHDAMYWYRQDPGQGLRLIYYSQIVNDFQKGDIAEGYSVSREKKESFPLTVTSAQKNPTAFYLCASSQNRAEKLFFGSGTQLSVL.

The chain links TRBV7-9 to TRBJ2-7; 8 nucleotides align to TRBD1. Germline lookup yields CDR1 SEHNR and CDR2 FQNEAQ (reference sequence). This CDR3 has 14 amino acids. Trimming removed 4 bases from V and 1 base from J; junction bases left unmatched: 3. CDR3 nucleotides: TGTGCCAGCAGCTCGACAGGGGAATCCTACGAGCAGTACTTC. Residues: CASSSTGESYEQYF.

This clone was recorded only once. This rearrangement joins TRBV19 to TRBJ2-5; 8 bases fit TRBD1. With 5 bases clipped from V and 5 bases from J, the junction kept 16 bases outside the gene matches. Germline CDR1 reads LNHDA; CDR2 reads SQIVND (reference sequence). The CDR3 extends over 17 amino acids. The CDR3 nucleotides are TGTGCCAGTAGTTTAAGGGGACAGGCTTTTTCAAGGGAGACCCAGTACTTC. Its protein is CASSLRGQAFSRETQYF. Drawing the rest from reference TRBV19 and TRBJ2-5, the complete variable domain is DGGITQSPKYLFRKEGQNVTLSCEQNLNHDAMYWYRQDPGQGLRLIYYSQIVNDFQKGDIAEGYSVSREKKESFPLTVTSAQKNPTAFYLCASSLRGQAFSRETQYFGPGTRLLVL.